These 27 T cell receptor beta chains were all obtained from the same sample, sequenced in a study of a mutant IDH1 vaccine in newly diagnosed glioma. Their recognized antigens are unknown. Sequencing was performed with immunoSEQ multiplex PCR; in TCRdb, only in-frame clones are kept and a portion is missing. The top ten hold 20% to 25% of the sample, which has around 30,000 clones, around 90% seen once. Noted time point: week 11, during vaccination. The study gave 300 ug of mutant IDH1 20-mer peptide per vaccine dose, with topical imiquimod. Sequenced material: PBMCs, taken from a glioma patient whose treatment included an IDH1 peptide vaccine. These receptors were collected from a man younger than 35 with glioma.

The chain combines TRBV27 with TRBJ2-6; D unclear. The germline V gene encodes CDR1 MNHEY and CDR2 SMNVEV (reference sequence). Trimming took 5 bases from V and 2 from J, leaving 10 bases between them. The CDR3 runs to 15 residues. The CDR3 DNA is TGTGCCAGCAGTCCCTCCCGGGCTGGGGCCAACGTCCTGACTTTC. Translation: CASSPSRAGANVLTF.

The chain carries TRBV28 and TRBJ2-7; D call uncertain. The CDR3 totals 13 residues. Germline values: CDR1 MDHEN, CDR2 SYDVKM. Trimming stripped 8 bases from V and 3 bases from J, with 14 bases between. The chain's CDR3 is CASCQPPLYEQYF. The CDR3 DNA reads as TGTGCCAGCTGCCAACCCCCCCTCTACGAGCAGTACTTC.

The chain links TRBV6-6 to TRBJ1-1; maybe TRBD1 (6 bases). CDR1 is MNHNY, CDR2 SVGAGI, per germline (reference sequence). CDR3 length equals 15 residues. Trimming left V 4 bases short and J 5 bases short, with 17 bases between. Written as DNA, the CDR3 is TGTGCCAGCAGTTTAGGGGACACCCGAGGGACTGAAGCTTTCTTT. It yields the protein CASSLGDTRGTEAFF.

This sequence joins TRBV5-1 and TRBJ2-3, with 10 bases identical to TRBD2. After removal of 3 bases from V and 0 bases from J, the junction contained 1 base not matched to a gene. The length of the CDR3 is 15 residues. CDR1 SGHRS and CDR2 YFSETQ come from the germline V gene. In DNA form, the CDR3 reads TGCGCCAGCAGCTCGACTAGCGGGAGCACAGATACGCAGTATTTT. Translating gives CASSSTSGSTDTQYF.

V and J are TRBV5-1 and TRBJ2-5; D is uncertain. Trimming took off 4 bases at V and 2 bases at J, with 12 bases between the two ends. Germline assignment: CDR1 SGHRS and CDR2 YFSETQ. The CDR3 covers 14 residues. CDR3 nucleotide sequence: TGCGCCAGCAGCGTCGCCAAGTCTCAAGAGACCCAGTACTTC. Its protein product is CASSVAKSQETQYF.

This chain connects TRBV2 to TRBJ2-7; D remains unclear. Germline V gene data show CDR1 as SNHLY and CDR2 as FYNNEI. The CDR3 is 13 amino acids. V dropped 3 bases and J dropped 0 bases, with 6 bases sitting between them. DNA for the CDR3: TGTGCCAGCAGTGATGTGGGCTCCTACGAGCAGTACTTC. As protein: CASSDVGSYEQYF. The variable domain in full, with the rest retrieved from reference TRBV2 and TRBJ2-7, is EPEVTQTPSHQVTQMGQEVILRCVPISNHLYFYWYRQILGQKVEFLVSFYNNEISEKSEIFDDQFSVERPDGSNFTLKIRSTKLEDSAMYFCASSDVGSYEQYFGPGTRLTVT.

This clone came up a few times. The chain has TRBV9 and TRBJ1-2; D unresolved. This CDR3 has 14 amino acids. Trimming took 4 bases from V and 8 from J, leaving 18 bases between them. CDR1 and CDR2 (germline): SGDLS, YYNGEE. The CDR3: CASSPSGYEGGYTF. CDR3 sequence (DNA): TGTGCCAGCAGCCCATCGGGCTACGAAGGAGGCTACACCTTC.

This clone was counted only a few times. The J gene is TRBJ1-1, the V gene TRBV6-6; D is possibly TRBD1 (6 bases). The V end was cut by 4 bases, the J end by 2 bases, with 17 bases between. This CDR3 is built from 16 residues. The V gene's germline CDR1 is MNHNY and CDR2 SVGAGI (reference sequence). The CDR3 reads CASSFSQGTKNTEAFF. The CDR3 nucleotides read TGTGCCAGCAGTTTCAGCCAGGGGACAAAAAACACTGAAGCTTTCTTT.

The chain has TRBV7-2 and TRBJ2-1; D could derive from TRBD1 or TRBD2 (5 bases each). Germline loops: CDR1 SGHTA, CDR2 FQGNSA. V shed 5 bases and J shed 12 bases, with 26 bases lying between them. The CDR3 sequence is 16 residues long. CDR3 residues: CASSIRTTPGPGGQFF. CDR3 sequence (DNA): TGTGCCAGCAGCATAAGAACAACGCCGGGGCCGGGTGGGCAGTTCTTC.

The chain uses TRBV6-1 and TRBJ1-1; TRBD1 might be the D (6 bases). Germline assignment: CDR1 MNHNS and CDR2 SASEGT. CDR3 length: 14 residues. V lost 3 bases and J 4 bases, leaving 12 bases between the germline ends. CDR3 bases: TGTGCCAGCAGTGACGGGGGCGCGGCCACTGAAGCTTTCTTT. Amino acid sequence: CASSDGGAATEAFF.

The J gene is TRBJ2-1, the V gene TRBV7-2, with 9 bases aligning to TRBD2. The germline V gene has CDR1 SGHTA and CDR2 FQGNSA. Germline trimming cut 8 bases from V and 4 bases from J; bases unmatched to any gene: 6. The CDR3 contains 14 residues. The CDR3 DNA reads TGTGCCAGCGGTACGAGCGGGAGGTACAATGAGCAGTTCTTC. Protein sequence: CASGTSGRYNEQFF.

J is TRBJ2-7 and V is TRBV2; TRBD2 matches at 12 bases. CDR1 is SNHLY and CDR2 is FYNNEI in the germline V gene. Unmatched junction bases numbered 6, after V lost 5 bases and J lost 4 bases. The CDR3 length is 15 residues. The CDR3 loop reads CASSPTSGRRYEQYF. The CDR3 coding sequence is TGTGCCAGCAGTCCGACTAGCGGGAGAAGGTACGAGCAGTACTTC.

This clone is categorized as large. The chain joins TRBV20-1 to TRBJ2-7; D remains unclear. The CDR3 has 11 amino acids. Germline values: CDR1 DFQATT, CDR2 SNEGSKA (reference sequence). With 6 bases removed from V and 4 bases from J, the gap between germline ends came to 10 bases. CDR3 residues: CSATEMYEQYF. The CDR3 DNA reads TGCAGTGCCACAGAAATGTACGAGCAGTACTTC.

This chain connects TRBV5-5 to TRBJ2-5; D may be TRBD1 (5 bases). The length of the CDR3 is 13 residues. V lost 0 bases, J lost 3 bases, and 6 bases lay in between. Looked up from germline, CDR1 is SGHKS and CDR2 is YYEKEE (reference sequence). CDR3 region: CASSLGREETQYF. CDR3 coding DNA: TGTGCCAGCAGCTTGGGCAGGGAAGAGACCCAGTACTTC.

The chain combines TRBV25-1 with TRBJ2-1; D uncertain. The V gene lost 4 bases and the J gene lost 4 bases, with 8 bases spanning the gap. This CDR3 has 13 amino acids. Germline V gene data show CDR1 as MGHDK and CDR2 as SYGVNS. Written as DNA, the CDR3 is TGTGCCAGCAGTGTCTTAGATTACAATGAGCAGTTCTTC. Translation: CASSVLDYNEQFF.

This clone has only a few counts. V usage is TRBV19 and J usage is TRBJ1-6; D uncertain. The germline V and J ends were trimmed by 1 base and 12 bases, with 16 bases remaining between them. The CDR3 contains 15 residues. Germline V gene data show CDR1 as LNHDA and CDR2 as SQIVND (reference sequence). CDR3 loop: CASSIGRTSNLPLHF. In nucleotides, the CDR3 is TGTGCCAGTAGTATAGGCCGGACTTCGAATCTACCCCTCCACTTT.

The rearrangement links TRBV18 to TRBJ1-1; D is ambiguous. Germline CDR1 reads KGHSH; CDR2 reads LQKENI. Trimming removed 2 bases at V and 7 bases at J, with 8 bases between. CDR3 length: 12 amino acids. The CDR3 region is CASSPERIEAFF. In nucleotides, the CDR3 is TGTGCCAGCTCACCAGAGCGGATTGAAGCTTTCTTT. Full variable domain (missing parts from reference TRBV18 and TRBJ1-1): NAGVMQNPRHLVRRRGQEARLRCSPMKGHSHVYWYRQLPEEGLKFMVYLQKENIIDESGMPKERFSAEFPKEGPSILRIQQVVRGDSAAYFCASSPERIEAFFGQGTRLTVV.

CDR3 sequence (DNA): TGTGCCAGCAGCCAACGACAGGGAAGCACCGGGGAGCTGTTTTTT. It specifies CASSQRQGSTGELFF. J is TRBJ2-2 and V is TRBV11-1, with TRBD1 matching 7 bases. The germline CDR1 and CDR2 sequences are SGHAT and FQDESV (reference sequence). V trimming: 5 bases; J trimming: 4 bases; junction bases outside the gene matches: 7. This CDR3 region has 15 residues.

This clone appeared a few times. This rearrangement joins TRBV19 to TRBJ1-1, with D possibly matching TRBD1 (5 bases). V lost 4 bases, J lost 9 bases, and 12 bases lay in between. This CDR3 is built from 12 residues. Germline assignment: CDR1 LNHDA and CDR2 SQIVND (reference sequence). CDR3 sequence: CASSRPGTKAFF. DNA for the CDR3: TGTGCCAGTAGTAGGCCGGGGACCAAAGCTTTCTTT.

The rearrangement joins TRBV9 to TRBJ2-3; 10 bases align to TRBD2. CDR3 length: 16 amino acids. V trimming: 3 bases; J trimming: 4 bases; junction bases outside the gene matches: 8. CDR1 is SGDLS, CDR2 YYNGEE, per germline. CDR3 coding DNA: TGTGCCAGCAGCGGGCCCTCAGCGGGAGGGGCAGATACGCAGTATTTT. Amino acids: CASSGPSAGGADTQYF.

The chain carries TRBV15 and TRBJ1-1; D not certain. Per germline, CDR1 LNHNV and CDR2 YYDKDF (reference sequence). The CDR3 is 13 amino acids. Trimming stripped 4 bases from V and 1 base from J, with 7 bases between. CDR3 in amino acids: CATSKQRNTEAFF. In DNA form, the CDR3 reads TGTGCCACCAGCAAACAGAGGAACACTGAAGCTTTCTTT.

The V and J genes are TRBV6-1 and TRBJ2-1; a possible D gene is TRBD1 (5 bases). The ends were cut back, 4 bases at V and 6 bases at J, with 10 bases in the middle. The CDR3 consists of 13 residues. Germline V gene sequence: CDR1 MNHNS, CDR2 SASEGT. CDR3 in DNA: TGTGCCAGCAGTGGAAGGGGCGGCAATGAGCAGTTCTTC. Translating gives CASSGRGGNEQFF.

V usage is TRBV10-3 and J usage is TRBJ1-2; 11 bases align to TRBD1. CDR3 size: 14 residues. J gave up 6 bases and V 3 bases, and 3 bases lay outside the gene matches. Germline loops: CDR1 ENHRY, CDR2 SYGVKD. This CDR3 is CAISDRGQGDGYTF. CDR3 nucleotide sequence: TGTGCCATCAGTGATCGGGGACAGGGGGATGGCTACACCTTC.

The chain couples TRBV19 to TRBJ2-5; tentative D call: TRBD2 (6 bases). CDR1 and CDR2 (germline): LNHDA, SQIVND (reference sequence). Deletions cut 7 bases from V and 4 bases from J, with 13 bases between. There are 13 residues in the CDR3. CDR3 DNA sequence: TGTGCCAGTACCCCGACTAGTGGAGAGACCCAGTACTTC. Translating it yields CASTPTSGETQYF.

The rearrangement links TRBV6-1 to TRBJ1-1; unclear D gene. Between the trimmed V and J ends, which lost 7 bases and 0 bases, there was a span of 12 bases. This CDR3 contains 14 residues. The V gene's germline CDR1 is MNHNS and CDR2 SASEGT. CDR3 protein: CASKRRGMNTEAFF. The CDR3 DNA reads TGTGCCAGCAAGCGTCGTGGGATGAACACTGAAGCTTTCTTT.

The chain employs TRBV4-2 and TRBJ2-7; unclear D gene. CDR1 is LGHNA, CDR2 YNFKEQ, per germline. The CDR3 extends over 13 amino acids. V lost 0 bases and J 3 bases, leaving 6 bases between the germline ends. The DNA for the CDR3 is TGTGCCAGCAGCCAAGATCTACTCTACGAGCAGTACTTC. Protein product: CASSQDLLYEQYF.

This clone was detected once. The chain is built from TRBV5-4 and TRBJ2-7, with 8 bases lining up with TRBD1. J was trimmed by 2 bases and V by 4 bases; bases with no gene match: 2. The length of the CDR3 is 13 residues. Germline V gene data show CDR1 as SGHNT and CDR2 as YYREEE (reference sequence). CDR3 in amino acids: CASSEGQAYEQYF. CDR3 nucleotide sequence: TGTGCCAGCAGCGAGGGACAGGCCTACGAGCAGTACTTC.